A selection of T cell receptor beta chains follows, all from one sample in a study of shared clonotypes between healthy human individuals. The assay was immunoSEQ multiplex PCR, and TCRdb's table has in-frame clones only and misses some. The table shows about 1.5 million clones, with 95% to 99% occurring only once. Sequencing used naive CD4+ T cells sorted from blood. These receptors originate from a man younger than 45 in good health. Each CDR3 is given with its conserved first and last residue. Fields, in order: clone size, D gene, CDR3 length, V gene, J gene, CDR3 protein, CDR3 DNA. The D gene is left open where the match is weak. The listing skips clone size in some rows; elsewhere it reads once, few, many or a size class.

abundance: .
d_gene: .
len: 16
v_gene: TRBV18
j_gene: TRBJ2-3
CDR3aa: CASSPPAVLRTDTQYF
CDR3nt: TGTGCCAGCTCACCACCAGCAGTCCTCCGCACAGATACGCAGTATTTT

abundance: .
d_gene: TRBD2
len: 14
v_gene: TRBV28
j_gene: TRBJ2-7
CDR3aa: CASIKRGGTYEQYF
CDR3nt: TGTGCCAGCATCAAAAGGGGAGGGACCTACGAGCAGTACTTC

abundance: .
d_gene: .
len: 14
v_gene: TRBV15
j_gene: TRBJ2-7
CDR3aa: CATSRDSRGAAAYF
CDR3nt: TGTGCCACCAGCAGAGATTCAAGAGGGGCCGCCGCGTACTTC

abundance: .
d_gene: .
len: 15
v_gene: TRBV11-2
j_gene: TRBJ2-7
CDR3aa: CASSLAPEVSYEQYF
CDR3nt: TGTGCCAGCAGCTTAGCCCCAGAGGTATCCTACGAGCAGTACTTC

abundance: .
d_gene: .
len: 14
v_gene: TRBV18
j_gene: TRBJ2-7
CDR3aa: CASSPEGSTAEQYF
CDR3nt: TGTGCCAGCTCACCCGAAGGGTCCACCGCCGAGCAGTACTTC

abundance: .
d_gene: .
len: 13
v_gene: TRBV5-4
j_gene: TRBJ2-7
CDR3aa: CASSLVGFYEQYF
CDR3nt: TGTGCCAGCAGCTTGGTGGGTTTCTACGAGCAGTACTTC

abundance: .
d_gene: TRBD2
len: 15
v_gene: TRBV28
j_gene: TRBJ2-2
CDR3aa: CASSLAGGPTGELFF
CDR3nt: TGTGCCAGCAGTCTAGCGGGAGGCCCCACCGGGGAGCTGTTTTTT

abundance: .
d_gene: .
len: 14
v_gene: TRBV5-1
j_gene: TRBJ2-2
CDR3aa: CASSLIRITGELFF
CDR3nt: TGCGCCAGCAGCTTGATCAGAATCACCGGGGAGCTGTTTTTT

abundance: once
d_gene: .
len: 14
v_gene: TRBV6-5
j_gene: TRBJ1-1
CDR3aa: CASSYKQQYTEAFF
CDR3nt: TGTGCCAGCAGTTACAAACAGCAGTACACTGAAGCTTTCTTT

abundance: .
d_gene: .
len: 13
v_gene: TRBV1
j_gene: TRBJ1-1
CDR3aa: CTAIPSLNTEAFF
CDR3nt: TGCACCGCGATTCCCAGTTTGAACACTGAAGCTTTCTTT

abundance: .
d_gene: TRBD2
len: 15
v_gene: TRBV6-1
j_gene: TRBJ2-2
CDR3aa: CASSALAGHTGELFF
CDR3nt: TGTGCCAGCAGTGCTTTAGCGGGACACACCGGGGAGCTGTTTTTT

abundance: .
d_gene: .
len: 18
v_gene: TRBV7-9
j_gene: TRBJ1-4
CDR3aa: CASSPSAMSAATNEKLFF
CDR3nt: TGTGCCAGCAGTCCCTCGGCTATGTCAGCAGCAACTAATGAAAAACTGTTTTTT